The clone carrying this TCR beta chain has only a few counts. This sample was taken from a study of T-cell memory formation after mild COVID-19. Using constant-segment primers, 5'RACE produced TCR alpha and TCR beta cDNA libraries carrying sample barcodes and UMIs. TCRdb re-called the 5' RACE reads with MiXCR, one entry per CDR3 protein. This sample has roughly 560,000 distinct CDR3 sequences, with roughly 22% found just once. Input material: PBMCs or a T cell subset sorted from them (not recorded which). The sequence derives from an adult woman who had mild COVID-19 (a few samples of this study predate the infection). Cell type and time point are not known.

As DNA, the CDR3 is TGTGCCAGCAGAAACTTCAGGACTAGCGGGGGCCGAGAGACCCAGTACTTC. Its protein product is CASRNFRTSGGRETQYF. The V gene is TRBV12-3 or TRBV12-4, the J gene TRBJ2-5; TRBD2 matches 13 bases. The CDR3 extends over 17 amino acids. The J segment lost 4 bases and the V segment lost 6 bases, leaving 11 bases of the junction unmatched.